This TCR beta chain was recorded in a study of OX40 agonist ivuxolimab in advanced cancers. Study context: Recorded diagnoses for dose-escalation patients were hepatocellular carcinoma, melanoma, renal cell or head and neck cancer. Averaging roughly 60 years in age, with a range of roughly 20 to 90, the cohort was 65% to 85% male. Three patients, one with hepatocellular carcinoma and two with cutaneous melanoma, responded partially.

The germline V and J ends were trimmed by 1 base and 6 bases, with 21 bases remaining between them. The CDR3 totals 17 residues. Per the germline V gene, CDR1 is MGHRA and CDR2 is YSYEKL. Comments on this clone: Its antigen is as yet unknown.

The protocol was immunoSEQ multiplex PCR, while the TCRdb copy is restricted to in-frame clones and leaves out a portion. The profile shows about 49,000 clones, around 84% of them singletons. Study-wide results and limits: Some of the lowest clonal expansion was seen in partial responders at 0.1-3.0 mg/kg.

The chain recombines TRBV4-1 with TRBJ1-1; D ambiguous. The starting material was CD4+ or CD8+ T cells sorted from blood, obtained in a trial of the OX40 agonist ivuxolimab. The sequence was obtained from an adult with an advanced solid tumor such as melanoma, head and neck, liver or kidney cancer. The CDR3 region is CASSQGLLGRRFAEAFF. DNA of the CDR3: TGCGCCAGCAGCCAAGGGCTCTTGGGCAGGCGGTTCGCTGAAGCTTTCTTT.